Sequencing of this T cell receptor (beta chain) was carried out in a study of breast tumors, draining lymph nodes, adjacent tissues. The CDR3 extends over 14 amino acids. V lost 3 bases, J lost 0 bases, and 8 bases lay in between. Regarding this clonotype: Its antigen remains unidentified.

MiXCR, applied by TCRdb to the multiplex PCR reads, yields one record per CDR3 protein. The table records roughly 260,000 distinct CDR3 sequences, more than 30% of them present only once. Samples came from axillary lymph nodes draining the breast cancer. Notes on the study in general: That most tumor T cells come from lymph nodes remained unproven. Tumor and nontumor repertoires were significantly more similar in luminal-like than in basal-like breast cancer. Tumors had less TCR diversity than lymph nodes, more than nontumor tissue. Findings are consistent with lymph node origin and intratumoral expansion of most tumor T cells.

This chain uses TRBV12-3 or TRBV12-4 with TRBJ1-1; D call uncertain. The sequencing input was axillary lymph node tissue. This TCR came from a female donor with breast cancer. Some clones in this sample may be carry-over from other donors' samples. This CDR3 reads CASSFLSLNTEAFF. The DNA for the CDR3 is TGTGCCAGCAGTTTCCTTTCACTGAACACTGAAGCTTTCTTT.